This TCR beta chain came from a study of cytomegalovirus exposure and HLA in healthy donors. Study-wide points: In a later analysis, productive TCRs from donors in an Asian-associated ancestry cluster reportedly carried fewer N-insertions than the cohort mean. A list of more than 150 TCR beta chains associated with cytomegalovirus was given.

Trimming shortened V by 0 bases and J by 5 bases, and 10 bases separated the two germline ends. Germline V gene lookup returns CDR1 SGHRS and CDR2 YFSETQ. The CDR3 runs to 14 residues. In this sample, this clone turned up a few times. Antigen unknown. The PCR employed 60 Vbeta primers together with 13 Jbeta primers. The repertoire was sequenced with immunoSEQ multiplex PCR; TCRdb's copy has only in-frame clones and lacks some. The sample lists some 170,000 clones, around 81% occurring once. The chain joins TRBV5-1 to TRBJ2-3; D is possibly TRBD1 (7 bases). This clonotype originated in a woman between 50 and 59 years old in good health and CMV-seronegative. The sequenced sample consisted of PBMCs. Written as DNA, the CDR3 is TGCGCCAGCAGCTTGGGACAGGGAGGAGATACGCAGTATTTT. It is translated as CASSLGQGGDTQYF.